One and the same sample provided the 9 T cell receptor beta chains below, sequenced in a study of blood T cell repertoires in COVID-19. Profiling relied on immunoSEQ multiplex PCR, and the TCRdb table lists in-frame clones only, not all of them. The sample includes approximately 200,000 clones, 70% to 90% seen only once; the top ten take nearly 7.5%. The source material was PBMCs or T cells enriched from blood (not recorded which). Receptors originate from a woman aged 40 to 50 with acute COVID-19.

The chain uses TRBV11-2 and TRBJ1-2; D is possibly TRBD1 (5 bases). V was shortened by 2 bases and J by 6 bases, with 10 bases between the two germline ends. Germline values: CDR1 SGHAT, CDR2 FQNNGV. CDR3 length: 13 amino acids. The CDR3 sequence is CASSLRGGDGYTF. CDR3 bases: TGTGCCAGCAGCTTACGGGGAGGGGATGGCTACACCTTC.

The chain has TRBV6-4 and TRBJ1-5; 8 bases agree with TRBD1. This CDR3 region has 15 residues. CDR1 and CDR2 (germline): MRHNA, SNTAGT. With V trimmed by 11 bases and J by 1 base, 10 bases remained unmatched. Written as DNA, the CDR3 is TGTGCCGCAGGACTAACAGGGGGGAGCAATCAGCCCCAGCATTTT. It translates to CAAGLTGGSNQPQHF.

V gene TRBV7-3 combines with J gene TRBJ2-3; 8 nucleotides align to TRBD1. Germline CDR1 is SGHTA and CDR2 is FQGTGA. V trimming: 3 bases; J trimming: 1 base; junction bases outside the gene matches: 3. This CDR3 has 15 residues. CDR3: CASSFKDRGTDTQYF. The CDR3 coding sequence is TGTGCCAGCAGCTTCAAGGACAGGGGCACAGATACGCAGTATTTT.

This chain links TRBV3-1 (or the pseudogene TRBV3-2) with TRBJ2-3, with a possible D match to TRBD1 (5 bases). With 2 bases removed from V and 5 bases from J, the gap between germline ends came to 17 bases. Germline assignment: CDR1 LGHDT and CDR2 YNNKEL (reference sequence). The CDR3 length is 16 residues. CDR3 nucleotide sequence: TGTGCCAGCAGCCAATTAGGGGTACAGGCGAGAGATACGCAGTATTTT. This sequence encodes CASSQLGVQARDTQYF.

The rearrangement links TRBV6-5 to TRBJ1-6; a possible D gene is TRBD1 (5 bases). Trimming removed 6 bases at V and 10 bases at J, with 19 bases between. The CDR3 is 15 amino acids. The germline gives CDR1 MNHEY, CDR2 SVGAGI. This CDR3 is CASRRGTLGQSPLHF. The CDR3 DNA is TGTGCCAGCAGACGCGGGACTTTGGGGCAGTCACCCCTCCACTTT.

This clone was seen only once. The V and J genes are TRBV28 and TRBJ2-1; 7 bases fit TRBD2. The CDR3 runs 14 residues. The trim removed 6 bases at V and 12 bases at J, leaving 14 bases unmatched. Germline V gene lookup returns CDR1 MDHEN and CDR2 SYDVKM. DNA for the CDR3: TGTGCCAGCAGCTTCCAACTGGCGGGGGTGGGGCAGTTCTTC. It is translated as CASSFQLAGVGQFF.

The gene calls are TRBV7-2 and TRBJ2-2, with D possibly TRBD1 on 5 matching bases. CDR3 length equals 16 residues. Trimming shortened V by 3 bases and J by 0 bases, and 11 bases separated the two germline ends. Germline V gives CDR1 SGHTA, CDR2 FQGNSA. Here the CDR3 reads CASSFFRTTNTGELFF. CDR3 DNA sequence: TGTGCCAGCAGCTTCTTCCGGACAACGAACACCGGGGAGCTGTTTTTT.

The chain links TRBV28 to TRBJ1-2, with D tentatively TRBD1 (5 bases). This CDR3 is built from 15 residues. V was cut by 5 bases and J by 0 bases, with 13 bases left in between. Germline loops: CDR1 MDHEN, CDR2 SYDVKM. The CDR3 loop reads CASSHGGRSNYGYTF. In nucleotides, the CDR3 is TGTGCCAGCAGTCATGGGGGGAGATCTAACTATGGCTACACCTTC.

The chain recombines TRBV15 with TRBJ1-5, with D possibly being TRBD1 (5 bases). Trimming stripped 0 bases from V and 2 bases from J, with 23 bases between. The germline CDR1 and CDR2 sequences are LNHNV and YYDKDF (reference sequence). This CDR3 spans 20 amino acids. CDR3 nucleotides: TGTGCCACCAGCAGAGATCTCTATAAATTGGGGGGATCTGGCAATCAGCCCCAGCATTTT. Translation gives CATSRDLYKLGGSGNQPQHF.